These T cell receptor beta chains were read from a single sample in a study of blood T cell repertoires in COVID-19. Using immunoSEQ multiplex PCR, the repertoire was profiled, and TCRdb retains in-frame clones only, with some absent. This sample carries 180,000 or so clones, almost 85% of them seen once, and the ten largest clones take more than 9.5%. Sequenced sample: PBMCs or T cells enriched from blood (not recorded which). The receptors were sampled from a man over 45 who had recovered from COVID-19. The CDR3 runs from the conserved cysteine through the conserved F or W. D genes are given only for firm matches. Rows give clone size only sometimes, using once, few, many, or a class for an expanded clone.

j_call clone_size d_call v_call cdr3_aa cdr3_nt
TRBJ2-1 NA TRBD2 TRBV18 CASSPTSGRGHEQFF TGTGCCAGCTCGCCGACTAGCGGGAGAGGGCATGAGCAGTTCTTC
TRBJ1-4 once TRBD1 TRBV7-2 CASSIGPTGGANEKLFF TGTGCCAGCAGCATAGGACCCACAGGGGGAGCTAATGAAAAACTGTTTTTT
TRBJ2-1 NA TRBD2 TRBV3-1/TRBV3-2 CASSQGLAGTRFF TGTGCCAGCAGCCAAGGCCTAGCGGGAACAAGGTTCTTC
TRBJ2-1 NA NA TRBV11-2 CASSFGVNEQFF TGTGCCAGCAGCTTCGGTGTGAATGAGCAGTTCTTC
TRBJ1-2 once NA TRBV6-5 CASTPGYSYGYTF TGTGCCAGCACTCCAGGGTACAGCTATGGCTACACCTTC
TRBJ2-2 NA TRBD2 TRBV6-5 CAGGDTGELFF TGTGCGGGGGGGGACACCGGGGAGCTGTTTTTT
TRBJ1-1 once NA TRBV4-2 CASSQDEVGGTEAFF TGTGCCAGCAGCCAAGATGAGGTGGGGGGCACTGAAGCTTTCTTT
TRBJ1-4 NA NA TRBV15 CATSRGVGRGEEKLFF TGTGCCACCAGCAGAGGAGTTGGCAGGGGCGAGGAAAAACTGTTTTTT
TRBJ2-1 NA NA TRBV7-9 CASGSRTYNEQFF TGTGCCAGCGGTAGCAGAACCTACAATGAGCAGTTCTTC
TRBJ1-1 few NA TRBV10-3 CAIRAGTNTEAFF TGTGCCATCAGAGCCGGGACAAACACTGAAGCTTTCTTT
TRBJ2-3 NA TRBD2 TRBV24-1 CATSGLAGGPDTQYF TGTGCCACCAGTGGGCTAGCGGGGGGCCCGGATACGCAGTATTTT
TRBJ2-1 once NA TRBV7-9 CASSLGVTSREQFF TGTGCCAGCAGCTTAGGGGTGACTAGTCGCGAGCAGTTCTTC
TRBJ2-7 NA TRBD1 TRBV7-9 CASSLVAGGYEQYF TGTGCCAGCAGCTTAGTTGCAGGGGGCTACGAGCAGTACTTC
TRBJ2-2 once NA TRBV2 CASSLLPGTFNTGELFF TGTGCCAGCAGTCTACTCCCCGGGACTTTCAACACCGGGGAGCTGTTTTTT
TRBJ1-2 NA NA TRBV11-2 CASSFRQTPNYGYTF TGTGCCAGCAGCTTTCGACAGACTCCTAACTATGGCTACACCTTC
TRBJ2-7 NA TRBD1 TRBV11-2 CASSLSGTGTYEQYF TGTGCCAGCAGCCTCTCGGGGACAGGGACCTACGAGCAGTACTTC
TRBJ2-5 NA NA TRBV11-3 CASSLDGGRGSQETQYF TGTGCCAGCAGCTTAGACGGAGGGAGGGGGTCCCAAGAGACCCAGTACTTC
TRBJ2-2 NA NA TRBV2 CASTADSTLTGELFF TGTGCCAGCACCGCAGACAGTACCCTAACCGGGGAGCTGTTTTTT
TRBJ2-2 NA TRBD2 TRBV5-1 CASTRTSGGANTGELFF TGCGCCAGCACAAGGACTAGCGGGGGAGCAAACACCGGGGAGCTGTTTTTT
TRBJ2-3 NA TRBD1 TRBV15 CATSRVRDRVEDTQYF TGTGCCACCAGCAGAGTCCGGGACAGGGTAGAAGATACGCAGTATTTT
TRBJ1-4 NA NA TRBV7-3 CASSLKRGEKLFF TGTGCCAGCAGCTTAAAACGGGGTGAAAAACTGTTTTTT
TRBJ2-2 NA NA TRBV27 CASSLRGELFF TGTGCCAGCAGTCTCAGAGGGGAGCTGTTTTTT
TRBJ2-1 NA TRBD2 TRBV5-6 CASSFSVAGGLNEQFF TGTGCCAGCAGCTTTTCGGTAGCGGGAGGGCTCAATGAGCAGTTCTTC
TRBJ1-2 NA NA TRBV29-1 CRPGRGKLGYTF TGCAGGCCCGGAAGAGGGAAATTGGGCTACACCTTC
TRBJ1-5 NA NA TRBV7-8 CASRLGQGQPQHF TGTGCCAGCAGGTTGGGGCAAGGACAGCCCCAGCATTTT
TRBJ2-7 NA NA TRBV18 CASSPPSGSNNEQYF TGTGCCAGCTCACCACCGTCAGGCTCTAATAACGAGCAGTACTTC
TRBJ2-2 NA TRBD1 TRBV10-1 CASSESAGTVNTGELFF TGCGCCAGCAGTGAGTCAGCCGGGACAGTAAACACCGGGGAGCTGTTTTTT
TRBJ2-7 NA TRBD1 TRBV5-1 CASSLDRGDYEQYF TGCGCCAGCAGCTTGGACAGGGGGGACTACGAGCAGTACTTC
TRBJ2-2 few NA TRBV6-4 CASSETGTGELFF TGTGCCAGCAGTGAGACGGGCACCGGGGAGCTGTTTTTT
TRBJ2-7 once NA TRBV28 CASSGTISYEQYF TGTGCCAGCAGTGGGACAATCTCCTACGAGCAGTACTTC
TRBJ2-4 few TRBD2 TRBV2 CASRVAGGVAKNIQYF TGTGCCAGCAGAGTAGCGGGGGGCGTAGCCAAAAACATTCAGTACTTC
TRBJ1-3 NA NA TRBV21-1 CASSKRFQGVGNTIYF TGTGCCAGCAGCAAACGTTTCCAGGGGGTGGGAAACACCATATATTTT
TRBJ1-1 NA NA TRBV5-4 CASSLVGGNTEAFF TGTGCCAGCAGCTTGGTCGGGGGGAATACTGAAGCTTTCTTT
TRBJ2-1 NA TRBD2 TRBV5-1 CASSLRFGSGVTNNEQFF TGCGCCAGCAGCTTGCGATTCGGAAGCGGGGTGACTAACAATGAGCAGTTCTTC
TRBJ2-1 NA TRBD2 TRBV28 CASSPPAGVSNEQFF TGTGCCAGCAGTCCACCAGCGGGAGTGTCCAATGAGCAGTTCTTC